The TCR beta chain under discussion was sequenced for a study of blood T cells in healthy people across ages. This clonotype has more than one count but fewer than ten. V was cut by 5 bases and J by 7 bases, with 17 bases left in between. This CDR3 has 14 amino acids. The use of a sample-barcoded 5' primer and a J-beta primer mix characterized a second PCR of roughly 6 to 11 cycles. TCRdb recomputed calls from the 5' RACE reads with MiXCR, one row per CDR3 protein. The profile covers more than 650,000 distinct CDR3 sequences, with 22% appearing a single time and about 22% taken by the ten largest. The chain joins TRBV12-3 or TRBV12-4 to TRBJ2-5; no clear D gene. The sequence derives from a man in his 70s in good health. The sequencing input was blood. CDR3 sequence: CASSPPPEGGTQYF. The DNA of the CDR3 is TGTGCCAGCAGTCCACCCCCCGAAGGTGGGACCCAGTACTTC.